One and the same sample provided the 10 T cell receptor beta chains below, sequenced in a study of control samples from healthy donors and cancer patients. Only in-frame clones appear in the TCRdb table, and some are missing; sequencing was by immunoSEQ multiplex PCR. The sample has some 65,000 clones, approximately 80% seen once; the top ten hold 2.9%. Sequenced sample: PBMCs. The origin of the receptors is a woman aged 50 to 65 with lung cancer.

As concerns this clone: At one of its ends the junction is not consistent with the germline gene, which may arise from a read error. This sample also contains other DNA sequences that code for the same CDR3. V gene TRBV7-6 combines with J gene TRBJ1-2; 12 bases agree with TRBD1. CDR1 is SGHVS and CDR2 is FNYEAQ in the germline V gene. The CDR3 has 15 residues. CDR3 DNA sequence: TGTGCTAGCAGCGACCGGGACAGGGGGCTTGATGGCTACACCTTC. Translated, it gives CASSDRDRGLDGYTF.

V gene TRBV5-1 combines with J gene TRBJ1-1; 8 positions match TRBD1. V lost 6 bases, J lost 4 bases, and 8 bases stayed unmatched. Germline assignment: CDR1 SGHRS and CDR2 YFSETQ. CDR3 size: 14 residues. CDR3 DNA: TGCGCCAGCAAATCGACAGGGGATAGCACTGAAGCTTTCTTT. This translates into CASKSTGDSTEAFF. Complete variable domain (other parts from reference TRBV5-1 and TRBJ1-1): KAGVTQTPRYLIKTRGQQVTLSCSPISGHRSVSWYQQTPGQGLQFLFEYFSETQRNKGNFPGRFSGRQFSNSRSEMNVSTLELGDSALYLCASKSTGDSTEAFFGQGTRLTVV.

This chain uses TRBV5-6 with TRBJ1-2; D is ambiguous. Germline V lookup: CDR1 SGHDT, CDR2 YYEEEE. Trimming cost V 0 bases and J 1 base, with 4 bases left between them. The CDR3 loop spans 13 amino acids. This chain's CDR3 is CASSLGGNYGYTF. The CDR3 DNA reads as TGTGCCAGCAGCTTGGGGGGTAACTATGGCTACACCTTC.

This clone showed up just a few times. This rearrangement joins TRBV5-1 to TRBJ2-1, with 9 bases identical to TRBD1. Germline values: CDR1 SGHRS, CDR2 YFSETQ. The V segment lost 3 bases and the J segment 8 bases; nucleotides outside the gene matches: 9. The CDR3 is 15 residues long. In DNA form, the CDR3 reads TGCGCCAGCAGCTCCGCAGGGACAGGGAGGTATGAGCAGTTCTTC. This encodes CASSSAGTGRYEQFF. Supplemented by reference TRBV5-1 and TRBJ2-1, the full variable domain reads KAGVTQTPRYLIKTRGQQVTLSCSPISGHRSVSWYQQTPGQGLQFLFEYFSETQRNKGNFPGRFSGRQFSNSRSEMNVSTLELGDSALYLCASSSAGTGRYEQFFGPGTRLTVL.

This clone appeared a few times. V is TRBV28 and J is TRBJ2-1; D is undetermined. The CDR3 is made up of 15 amino acids. Looked up from germline, CDR1 is MDHEN and CDR2 is SYDVKM. Trimming pared 2 bases from V and 7 bases from J, leaving 15 bases between. CDR3 nucleotides: TGTGCCAGCAGTTTACACCCCCCGTCGGAGAATGAGCAGTTCTTC. It yields the protein CASSLHPPSENEQFF.

V usage is TRBV10-3 and J usage is TRBJ2-7, with 9 bases lining up with TRBD1. Trimming at V came to 5 bases and at J to 6 bases, leaving 11 bases not matched to a gene. Germline lookup yields CDR1 ENHRY and CDR2 SYGVKD. The CDR3 totals 15 residues. The CDR3 DNA reads as TGTGCCATCAGTCAGAAGGGACAGGGAGGGGGCGAGCAGTACTTC. Translating gives CAISQKGQGGGEQYF.

This clone was picked up a small number of times. The chain carries TRBV6-5 and TRBJ1-3; 7 bases align to TRBD1. The V gene's germline CDR1 is MNHEY and CDR2 SVGAGI. CDR3 length: 14 amino acids. The V and J ends lost 6 bases and 4 bases, in that order; junction bases with no gene match: 6. This CDR3 is CASREGQLGNTIYF. CDR3 sequence (DNA): TGTGCCAGCAGAGAGGGACAGCTCGGAAACACCATATATTTT.

The gene calls are TRBV9 and TRBJ1-1; 8 nucleotides agree with TRBD1. This CDR3 comprises 16 residues. Trimming removed 0 bases from V and 4 bases from J; junction bases left unmatched: 8. Germline loops: CDR1 SGDLS, CDR2 YYNGEE. The CDR3 nucleotides read TGTGCCAGCAGCGTAGTCCCAGGGGGCGCAGGCACTGAAGCTTTCTTT. Its translation is CASSVVPGGAGTEAFF.

V and J are TRBV29-1 and TRBJ2-1; possible D gene TRBD1, 6 bases. The CDR3 is made up of 11 amino acids. The germline CDR1 and CDR2 sequences are SQVTM and ANQGSEA. The V and J ends lost 4 bases and 15 bases respectively, with 16 bases between them. In nucleotides, the CDR3 is TGCAGCGTTGGTTCGCAATTACAGGGGTTCTTC. This gives the protein CSVGSQLQGFF.

The count of this clone is one. The chain links TRBV2 to TRBJ1-2, with 7 bases aligning to TRBD1. From germline, CDR1 is SNHLY and CDR2 FYNNEI. The CDR3 runs 13 residues. The ends lost 2 bases at V and 4 bases at J; junction bases unmatched: 1. The CDR3 sequence: CASSERQGYGYTF. The CDR3 DNA sequence: TGTGCCAGCAGTGAACGACAGGGCTATGGCTACACCTTC.